This T cell receptor beta chain emerged from a study of blood T cell repertoires in COVID-19. Study-level information: The origin of the acute and convalescent COVID-19 samples was the United States, Italy and Spain.

Here immunoSEQ multiplex PCR was the method, and the copy in TCRdb shows in-frame clones only, minus some. The table lists approximately 170,000 clones, around 84% of them singletons. Deletions cut 3 bases from V and 1 base from J, with 6 bases between. The CDR3 length is 13 residues. CDR1 is LNHDA and CDR2 is SQIVND in the germline V gene (reference sequence). Cohorts were assigned according to the clinical history that participants reported. This TCR was sampled from a young woman who had recovered from COVID-19. This chain uses TRBV19 with TRBJ1-1; weak D call: TRBD1 (6 bases). The sequenced sample consisted of PBMCs or T cells enriched from blood (not recorded which). The CDR3, as DNA: TGTGCCAGTAGTATGGGGGCGAACACTGAAGCTTTCTTT. Translation gives CASSMGANTEAFF.